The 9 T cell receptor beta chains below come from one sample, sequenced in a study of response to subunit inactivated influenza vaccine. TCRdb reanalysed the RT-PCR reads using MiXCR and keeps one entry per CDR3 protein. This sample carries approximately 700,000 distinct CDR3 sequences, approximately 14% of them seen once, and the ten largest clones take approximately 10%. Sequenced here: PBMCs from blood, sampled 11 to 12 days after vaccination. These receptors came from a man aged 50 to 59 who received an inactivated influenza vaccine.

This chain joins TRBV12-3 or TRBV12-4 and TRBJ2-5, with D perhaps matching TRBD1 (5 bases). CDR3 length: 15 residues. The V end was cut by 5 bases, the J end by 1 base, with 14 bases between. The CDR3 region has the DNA TGTGCCAGCAGTCCGCGACAGTTACGCCAAGAGACCCAGTACTTC. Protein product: CASSPRQLRQETQYF.

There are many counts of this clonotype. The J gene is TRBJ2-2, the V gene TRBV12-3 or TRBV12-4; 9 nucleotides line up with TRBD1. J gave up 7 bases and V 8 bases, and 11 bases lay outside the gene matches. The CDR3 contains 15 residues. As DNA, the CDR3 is TGTGCCAGCTATGAAACAGGGGGCGCAATCGGGGAGCTGTTTTTT. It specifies CASYETGGAIGELFF.

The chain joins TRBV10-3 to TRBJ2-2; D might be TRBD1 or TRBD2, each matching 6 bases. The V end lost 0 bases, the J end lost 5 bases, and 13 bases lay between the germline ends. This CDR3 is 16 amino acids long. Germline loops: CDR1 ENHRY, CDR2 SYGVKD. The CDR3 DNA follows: TGTGCCATCAGTGAGTCGCGGGGACATCCGACCGGGGAGCTGTTTTTT. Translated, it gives CAISESRGHPTGELFF.

The CDR3, as DNA: TGTGCCAGCAGGCTGGGACAGGGGCAGGGCAATGAGCAGTTCTTC. This codes for CASRLGQGQGNEQFF. The rearrangement uses TRBV6-1 and TRBJ2-1, with 10 bases fitting TRBD1. This CDR3 has 15 residues. Trimming at V came to 6 bases and at J to 6 bases, leaving 8 bases not matched to a gene. CDR1 is MNHNS and CDR2 is SASEGT in the germline V gene.

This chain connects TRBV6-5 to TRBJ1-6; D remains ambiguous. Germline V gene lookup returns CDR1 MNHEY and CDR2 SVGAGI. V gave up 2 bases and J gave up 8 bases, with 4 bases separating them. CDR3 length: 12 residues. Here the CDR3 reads CASSYGDSPLHF. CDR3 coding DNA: TGTGCCAGCAGTTACGGGGATTCACCCCTCCACTTT.

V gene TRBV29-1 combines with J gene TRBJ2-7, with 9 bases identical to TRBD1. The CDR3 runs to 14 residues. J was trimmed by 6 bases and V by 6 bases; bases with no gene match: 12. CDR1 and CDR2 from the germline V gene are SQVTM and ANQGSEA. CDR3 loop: CSVSDRGNSIEQYF. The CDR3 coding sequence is TGCAGCGTGTCTGACAGGGGGAACTCGATCGAGCAGTACTTC.

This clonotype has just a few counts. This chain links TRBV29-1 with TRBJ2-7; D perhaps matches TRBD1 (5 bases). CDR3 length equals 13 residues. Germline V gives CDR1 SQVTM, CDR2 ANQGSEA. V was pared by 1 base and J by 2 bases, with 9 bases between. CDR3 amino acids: CSVEVPGTYEQYF. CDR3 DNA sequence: TGCAGCGTTGAAGTACCAGGGACCTACGAGCAGTACTTC.

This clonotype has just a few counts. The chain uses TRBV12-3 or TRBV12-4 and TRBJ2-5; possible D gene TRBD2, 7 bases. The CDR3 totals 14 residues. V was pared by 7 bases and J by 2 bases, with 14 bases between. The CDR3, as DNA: TGTGCCAGCACTAAGGGGGGGGCTCAAGAGACCCAGTACTTC. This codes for CASTKGGAQETQYF.

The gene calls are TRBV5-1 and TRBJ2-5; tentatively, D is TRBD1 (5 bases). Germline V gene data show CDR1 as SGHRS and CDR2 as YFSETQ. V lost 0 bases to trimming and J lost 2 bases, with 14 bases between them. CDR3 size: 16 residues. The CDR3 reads CASSLGFVDRQETQYF. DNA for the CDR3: TGCGCCAGCAGCTTGGGGTTCGTTGACAGACAAGAGACCCAGTACTTC.